Listed below are T cell receptor beta chains from one sample, sequenced in a study of cytomegalovirus exposure and HLA in healthy donors. Repertoires were generated with immunoSEQ multiplex PCR, while TCRdb's copy carries only in-frame clones and drops some. The sample lists roughly 110,000 clones; about 80% were seen once. The sequenced material came from PBMCs. The receptors here all came from a man under 40 in good health and CMV-seropositive. CDR3s include the opening cysteine and the closing phenylalanine or tryptophan. Fields, in order: clone size, J gene, V gene, D gene, CDR3 DNA, CDR3 protein. D genes are given only for firm matches. The size field is filled for only some rows; it gives once, few, many or a size class.

clone_size: once; j_call: TRBJ2-6; v_call: TRBV19; d_call: .; cdr3_nt: TGTGCCAGTAGTCCAAGCCTGAGCTCTGGGGCCAACGGCCTGACTTTC; cdr3_aa: CASSPSLSSGANGLTF
clone_size: .; j_call: TRBJ1-2; v_call: TRBV5-1; d_call: .; cdr3_nt: TGCGCCAGCAGCTTGTCCGGCGGCGGGGGCAGATCCGACTATGGCTACACCTTC; cdr3_aa: CASSLSGGGGRSDYGYTF
clone_size: .; j_call: TRBJ2-7; v_call: TRBV4-2; d_call: .; cdr3_nt: TGTGCCAGCAGCCAAGAGCGGGGGCCCTCCTACGAGCAGTACTTC; cdr3_aa: CASSQERGPSYEQYF
clone_size: .; j_call: TRBJ2-5; v_call: TRBV30; d_call: .; cdr3_nt: TGTGCCTGGAGCGGGGGAGGAAGGCAAGAGACCCAGTACTTC; cdr3_aa: CAWSGGGRQETQYF
clone_size: .; j_call: TRBJ2-5; v_call: TRBV5-1; d_call: .; cdr3_nt: TGCGCCAGCAGCTTGGGCCCGGAGCTCGGAGAGACCCAGTACTTC; cdr3_aa: CASSLGPELGETQYF
clone_size: .; j_call: TRBJ2-7; v_call: TRBV18; d_call: .; cdr3_nt: TGTGCCAGCTCACCAGGGCAGGGGCGGGCCGAGCAGTACTTC; cdr3_aa: CASSPGQGRAEQYF
clone_size: .; j_call: TRBJ2-7; v_call: TRBV19; d_call: TRBD1; cdr3_nt: TGTGCCAGTAGTACCGGGACAGGGCAAGCCGACTACGAGCAGTACTTC; cdr3_aa: CASSTGTGQADYEQYF
clone_size: .; j_call: TRBJ2-1; v_call: TRBV11-2; d_call: .; cdr3_nt: TGTGCCAGCAGCTTAGCACTGAGAGGCAATGAGCAGTTCTTC; cdr3_aa: CASSLALRGNEQFF
clone_size: once; j_call: TRBJ1-1; v_call: TRBV11-2; d_call: .; cdr3_nt: TGTGCCAGCAGCTTAGGGTGGCACACTGAAGCTTTCTTT; cdr3_aa: CASSLGWHTEAFF
clone_size: .; j_call: TRBJ1-2; v_call: TRBV18; d_call: .; cdr3_nt: TGTGCCAGCTCAATACAGGATGAGTATGGCTACACCTTC; cdr3_aa: CASSIQDEYGYTF
clone_size: few; j_call: TRBJ2-5; v_call: TRBV19; d_call: .; cdr3_nt: TGTGCCAGTGGGCTTACAGGGAATGATGAGACCCAGTACTTC; cdr3_aa: CASGLTGNDETQYF
clone_size: .; j_call: TRBJ2-7; v_call: TRBV19; d_call: TRBD2; cdr3_nt: TGTGCCAGTAGTCCTTTGACTAGCGGGGACGAGCAGTACTTC; cdr3_aa: CASSPLTSGDEQYF
clone_size: .; j_call: TRBJ1-2; v_call: TRBV5-4; d_call: .; cdr3_nt: TGTGCCAGCAGCTTGCAGTCATCTTCTAACTATGGCTACACCTTC; cdr3_aa: CASSLQSSSNYGYTF
clone_size: .; j_call: TRBJ1-1; v_call: TRBV13; d_call: .; cdr3_nt: TGTGCCAGCAGCATCGGACAGTTCACTGAAGCTTTCTTT; cdr3_aa: CASSIGQFTEAFF
clone_size: few; j_call: TRBJ1-6; v_call: TRBV11-3; d_call: .; cdr3_nt: TGTGCCAGCAGCCCGGGGGGGTCCCATTCACCCCTCCACTTT; cdr3_aa: CASSPGGSHSPLHF
clone_size: .; j_call: TRBJ1-3; v_call: TRBV19; d_call: .; cdr3_nt: TGTGCCAGTAGACCCTCTGGAGGGAGCGGAAACACCATATATTTT; cdr3_aa: CASRPSGGSGNTIYF
clone_size: .; j_call: TRBJ1-5; v_call: TRBV6-4; d_call: .; cdr3_nt: TGTGCCAGCAGGATGACAGCTATCTCCAATCAGCCCCAGCATTTT; cdr3_aa: CASRMTAISNQPQHF
clone_size: few; j_call: TRBJ1-5; v_call: TRBV6-5; d_call: .; cdr3_nt: TGTGCCAGCAGTTACTTAGGACTGGATCAGCCCCAGCATTTT; cdr3_aa: CASSYLGLDQPQHF
clone_size: once; j_call: TRBJ1-5; v_call: TRBV7-9; d_call: TRBD1; cdr3_nt: TGTGCCAGCAGCTCAACAGGACAGGAGTACTATAGCAATCAGCCCCAGCATTTT; cdr3_aa: CASSSTGQEYYSNQPQHF
clone_size: .; j_call: TRBJ1-1; v_call: TRBV6-5; d_call: TRBD1; cdr3_nt: TGTGCCAGCAGTAACAGGGGGAACACTGAAGCTTTCTTT; cdr3_aa: CASSNRGNTEAFF
clone_size: .; j_call: TRBJ1-3; v_call: TRBV30; d_call: .; cdr3_nt: TGTGCCTGGAATCAGGGAACTGGAAACACCATATATTTT; cdr3_aa: CAWNQGTGNTIYF
clone_size: .; j_call: TRBJ2-3; v_call: TRBV6-4; d_call: TRBD2; cdr3_nt: TGTGCCAGCAGTAAACTAGCGGGGGGGCAAGATACGCAGTATTTT; cdr3_aa: CASSKLAGGQDTQYF
clone_size: .; j_call: TRBJ2-1; v_call: TRBV27; d_call: TRBD2; cdr3_nt: TGTGCCAGCAGTTTGGTACTAGCGGGATACAATGAGCAGTTCTTC; cdr3_aa: CASSLVLAGYNEQFF
clone_size: once; j_call: TRBJ2-1; v_call: TRBV19; d_call: .; cdr3_nt: TGTGCCAGTAGTATAGAACAGGTTTCCTACAATGAGCAGTTCTTC; cdr3_aa: CASSIEQVSYNEQFF
clone_size: .; j_call: TRBJ2-2; v_call: TRBV7-2; d_call: TRBD2; cdr3_nt: TGTGCCAGCAGCTTAGTCGGGGGGTCGGGGACCGGGGAGCTGTTTTTT; cdr3_aa: CASSLVGGSGTGELFF
clone_size: few; j_call: TRBJ2-3; v_call: TRBV6-4; d_call: TRBD2; cdr3_nt: TGTGCCAGCAGCCTACGAGCGGGGGGGCCAGATACGCAGTATTTT; cdr3_aa: CASSLRAGGPDTQYF
clone_size: .; j_call: TRBJ2-1; v_call: TRBV5-4; d_call: TRBD2; cdr3_nt: TGTGCCAGCAGCTTGGAGCGGGGGCGCAGTAGGAACAATGAGCAGTTCTTC; cdr3_aa: CASSLERGRSRNNEQFF
clone_size: .; j_call: TRBJ2-3; v_call: TRBV9; d_call: TRBD1; cdr3_nt: TGTGCCAGCAGCGCGTACGACAGGGGCCGCACAGATACGCAGTATTTT; cdr3_aa: CASSAYDRGRTDTQYF
clone_size: .; j_call: TRBJ2-7; v_call: TRBV6-1; d_call: TRBD1; cdr3_nt: TGTGCCAGCAGTGAATCCGGGACAGTCTCCTACGAGCAGTACTTC; cdr3_aa: CASSESGTVSYEQYF
clone_size: .; j_call: TRBJ1-2; v_call: TRBV13; d_call: .; cdr3_nt: TGTGCCAGCAGCTTAGACAGGGTAAATGGCTACACCTTC; cdr3_aa: CASSLDRVNGYTF
clone_size: .; j_call: TRBJ2-5; v_call: TRBV5-6; d_call: .; cdr3_nt: TGTGCCAGCAGCTTGTTACTGCAAGAGACCCAGTACTTC; cdr3_aa: CASSLLLQETQYF
clone_size: .; j_call: TRBJ1-2; v_call: TRBV7-9; d_call: .; cdr3_nt: TGTGCCAGCAGCTTAGGAATGGTAGCCTATGGCTACACCTTC; cdr3_aa: CASSLGMVAYGYTF
clone_size: .; j_call: TRBJ1-2; v_call: TRBV2; d_call: TRBD1; cdr3_nt: TGTGCCAGCACCGAAGGGACAGCCGGTTATGGCTACACCTTC; cdr3_aa: CASTEGTAGYGYTF
clone_size: once; j_call: TRBJ1-2; v_call: TRBV20-1; d_call: .; cdr3_nt: TGCAGTGCTCCTGGGGCATCCGGCTACACCTTC; cdr3_aa: CSAPGASGYTF
clone_size: .; j_call: TRBJ2-3; v_call: TRBV6-1; d_call: .; cdr3_nt: TGTGCCAGCAGTCCTCCAGAGGACATTGATACGCAGTATTTT; cdr3_aa: CASSPPEDIDTQYF
clone_size: .; j_call: TRBJ2-7; v_call: TRBV6-6; d_call: TRBD2; cdr3_nt: TGTGCCACAGCCCCCACTAGCGGGGGTTACGAGCAGTACTTC; cdr3_aa: CATAPTSGGYEQYF
clone_size: .; j_call: TRBJ1-2; v_call: TRBV18; d_call: .; cdr3_nt: TGTGCCAGCTCACCCCCCTCTTATGGCTACACCTTC; cdr3_aa: CASSPPSYGYTF
clone_size: .; j_call: TRBJ2-1; v_call: TRBV7-2; d_call: TRBD2; cdr3_nt: TGTGCCAGCACATGGTCCGGGACTAGCACGTTCTTC; cdr3_aa: CASTWSGTSTFF
clone_size: once; j_call: TRBJ1-4; v_call: TRBV4-1; d_call: .; cdr3_nt: TGCGCCAGCAGCCACCGAGATAGGCCCGCAGGGGCTAATGAAAAACTGTTTTTT; cdr3_aa: CASSHRDRPAGANEKLFF
clone_size: .; j_call: TRBJ2-7; v_call: TRBV2; d_call: .; cdr3_nt: TGTGCCAGCCAGGACAGAATGGCCTACGAGCAGTACTTC; cdr3_aa: CASQDRMAYEQYF
clone_size: .; j_call: TRBJ1-2; v_call: TRBV6-1; d_call: TRBD1; cdr3_nt: TGTGCCAGCAGTGAAGGGACAGGGGCTTTCTATGGCTACACCTTC; cdr3_aa: CASSEGTGAFYGYTF
clone_size: .; j_call: TRBJ2-7; v_call: TRBV23-1; d_call: .; cdr3_nt: TGCGCCAGCCCCTCACAGGGGGGGGTCCCCTACGAGCAGTACTTC; cdr3_aa: CASPSQGGVPYEQYF
clone_size: .; j_call: TRBJ1-6; v_call: TRBV7-9; d_call: .; cdr3_nt: TGTGCCAGCAGCTTGTCAGGGGATTCACCCCTCCACTTT; cdr3_aa: CASSLSGDSPLHF
clone_size: .; j_call: TRBJ1-2; v_call: TRBV5-1; d_call: TRBD1; cdr3_nt: TGCGCCAGCAGCTTAACCCCTCCGGGACAGGGTCACTATGGCTACACCTTC; cdr3_aa: CASSLTPPGQGHYGYTF
clone_size: once; j_call: TRBJ2-2; v_call: TRBV9; d_call: TRBD2; cdr3_nt: TGTGCCAGCAGCGTCGGACTAGCGGATTACACCGGGGAGCTGTTTTTT; cdr3_aa: CASSVGLADYTGELFF
clone_size: once; j_call: TRBJ2-7; v_call: TRBV2; d_call: .; cdr3_nt: TGTGCCAGCAGTGAGAGCCTGAGAGTAGAGCAGTACTTC; cdr3_aa: CASSESLRVEQYF
clone_size: few; j_call: TRBJ1-6; v_call: TRBV13; d_call: TRBD1; cdr3_nt: TGTGCCAGCAGCTCGACAGGGGGAAAGGGTTCACCCCTCCACTTT; cdr3_aa: CASSSTGGKGSPLHF
clone_size: .; j_call: TRBJ1-2; v_call: TRBV9; d_call: .; cdr3_nt: TGTGCCAGCAGGGGGGACTTGGCGGGCTACACCTTC; cdr3_aa: CASRGDLAGYTF
clone_size: .; j_call: TRBJ2-5; v_call: TRBV11-2; d_call: .; cdr3_nt: TGTGCCAGCAGCTTAGGAGGTTTGGTAGAGACCCAGTACTTC; cdr3_aa: CASSLGGLVETQYF
clone_size: once; j_call: TRBJ2-5; v_call: TRBV18; d_call: TRBD2; cdr3_nt: TGTGCCAGCTCACCACCTCCCGGGGGGGCCGGGGAGACCCAGTACTTC; cdr3_aa: CASSPPPGGAGETQYF
clone_size: .; j_call: TRBJ1-1; v_call: TRBV16; d_call: .; cdr3_nt: TGTGCCAGCAGCCAATCGGCGGGGATTACTGAAGCTTTCTTT; cdr3_aa: CASSQSAGITEAFF
clone_size: .; j_call: TRBJ1-1; v_call: TRBV6-5; d_call: TRBD1; cdr3_nt: TGTGCCAGCAGCCTAGGGGGCGCCAACACTGAAGCTTTCTTT; cdr3_aa: CASSLGGANTEAFF
clone_size: .; j_call: TRBJ2-3; v_call: TRBV4-2; d_call: .; cdr3_nt: TGTGCCAGCAGCCCCTTCAAATCTTTCGGAGATACGCAGTATTTT; cdr3_aa: CASSPFKSFGDTQYF
clone_size: .; j_call: TRBJ1-1; v_call: TRBV4-1; d_call: .; cdr3_nt: TGCGCCAGCAGCCTCCGGGGAGGCGGGGGTGAAGCTTTCTTT; cdr3_aa: CASSLRGGGGEAFF
clone_size: .; j_call: TRBJ2-3; v_call: TRBV6-5; d_call: TRBD2; cdr3_nt: TGTGCCAGCAGCGAGCGGGGGGGTAGGACAGATACGCAGTATTTT; cdr3_aa: CASSERGGRTDTQYF
clone_size: .; j_call: TRBJ1-5; v_call: TRBV19; d_call: TRBD1; cdr3_nt: TGTGCCAGTACCGGGACAGGGGGTGGGCAGCCCCAGCATTTT; cdr3_aa: CASTGTGGGQPQHF
clone_size: .; j_call: TRBJ1-1; v_call: TRBV18; d_call: .; cdr3_nt: TGTGCCAGCTCCCAACAGGGCTCCTCGAACACTGAAGCTTTCTTT; cdr3_aa: CASSQQGSSNTEAFF
clone_size: .; j_call: TRBJ1-1; v_call: TRBV19; d_call: TRBD1; cdr3_nt: TGTGCCAGTAGTATGGACAGGGGTTCAGGAAGATATGGTTTCTTT; cdr3_aa: CASSMDRGSGRYGFF
clone_size: .; j_call: TRBJ1-5; v_call: TRBV2; d_call: TRBD1; cdr3_nt: TGTGCCAGCAGCGCTTTCGGGACAGGGATACAGCCCCAGCATTTT; cdr3_aa: CASSAFGTGIQPQHF